A selection of T cell receptor beta chains follows, all from one sample in a study of blood T cell repertoires in COVID-19. Method: immunoSEQ multiplex PCR; TCRdb's copy keeps in-frame clones and lacks some. The sample has roughly 120,000 clones, around nine tenths seen once; the top ten hold 0.75% to 0.9%. Sequenced material: peripheral blood. The receptors shown here come from a woman aged 45-59 years with active or convalescent COVID-19. Both conserved end residues are part of each CDR3. A D gene is named only where the DNA matches it firmly. Only part of the rows carry a size: once, few, many, or a class if the clone is expanded.

j_call: TRBJ2-1; d_call: TRBD2; v_call: TRBV5-4; clone_size: once; cdr3_aa: CASSSLGLAAYNEQFF; cdr3_nt: TGTGCCAGCAGCTCCTTAGGACTAGCGGCCTACAATGAGCAGTTCTTC
j_call: TRBJ2-7; d_call: NA; v_call: TRBV16; clone_size: few; cdr3_aa: CASSRTSSYEQYF; cdr3_nt: TGTGCCAGCAGCCGGACAAGCTCCTACGAGCAGTACTTC
j_call: TRBJ2-1; d_call: NA; v_call: TRBV28; clone_size: NA; cdr3_aa: CASRQARNEQFF; cdr3_nt: TGTGCCAGCAGACAGGCTCGCAATGAGCAGTTCTTC
j_call: TRBJ1-5; d_call: NA; v_call: TRBV18; clone_size: NA; cdr3_aa: CASSPQSRQPQHF; cdr3_nt: TGTGCCAGCTCACCACAAAGTCGGCAGCCCCAGCATTTT
j_call: TRBJ2-7; d_call: TRBD1; v_call: TRBV24-1; clone_size: NA; cdr3_aa: CATSDPGTGGVYEQYF; cdr3_nt: TGTGCCACCAGTGATCCCGGGACAGGAGGGGTGTACGAGCAGTACTTC
j_call: TRBJ1-2; d_call: NA; v_call: TRBV28; clone_size: NA; cdr3_aa: CASSLFGGINYGYTF; cdr3_nt: TGTGCCAGCAGTTTATTTGGAGGGATTAACTATGGCTACACCTTC
j_call: TRBJ2-1; d_call: TRBD2; v_call: TRBV19; clone_size: NA; cdr3_aa: CASSTLTSGSYNEQFF; cdr3_nt: TGTGCCAGTAGTACGCTGACTAGCGGGAGTTACAATGAGCAGTTCTTC
j_call: TRBJ1-1; d_call: NA; v_call: TRBV7-8; clone_size: NA; cdr3_aa: CASSSRGGLNTEAFF; cdr3_nt: TGTGCCAGCAGCTCCCGGGGTGGGTTAAACACTGAAGCTTTCTTT
j_call: TRBJ2-5; d_call: TRBD1; v_call: TRBV28; clone_size: NA; cdr3_aa: CASSSESGTGEETQYF; cdr3_nt: TGTGCCAGCAGTTCGGAAAGTGGGACAGGGGAAGAGACCCAGTACTTC
j_call: TRBJ2-7; d_call: TRBD2; v_call: TRBV6-5; clone_size: NA; cdr3_aa: CASRDGLAGTYEQYF; cdr3_nt: TGTGCCAGCAGGGACGGACTAGCGGGAACCTACGAGCAGTACTTC
j_call: TRBJ2-5; d_call: NA; v_call: TRBV5-1; clone_size: NA; cdr3_aa: CASSLWGGRETQYF; cdr3_nt: TGCGCCAGCAGCTTGTGGGGGGGCAGAGAGACCCAGTACTTC
j_call: TRBJ2-5; d_call: TRBD1; v_call: TRBV20-1; clone_size: NA; cdr3_aa: CSASGGQGIFETQYF; cdr3_nt: TGCAGTGCTAGTGGGGGACAGGGAATTTTTGAGACCCAGTACTTC
j_call: TRBJ2-7; d_call: NA; v_call: TRBV2; clone_size: NA; cdr3_aa: CASSEEFGRGYEQYF; cdr3_nt: TGTGCCAGCAGTGAGGAATTCGGCAGGGGCTACGAGCAGTACTTC
j_call: TRBJ2-1; d_call: TRBD2; v_call: TRBV9; clone_size: NA; cdr3_aa: CASSVVSSGSPSYNEQFF; cdr3_nt: TGTGCCAGCAGCGTAGTAAGTAGCGGGAGCCCCTCCTACAATGAGCAGTTCTTC
j_call: TRBJ2-1; d_call: TRBD2; v_call: TRBV4-1; clone_size: NA; cdr3_aa: CASRMIAGGYNEQFF; cdr3_nt: TGCGCCAGCAGGATGATAGCGGGAGGATACAATGAGCAGTTCTTC
j_call: TRBJ2-3; d_call: NA; v_call: TRBV13; clone_size: NA; cdr3_aa: CASSPSRGTDTQYF; cdr3_nt: TGTGCCAGCAGCCCCTCCCGGGGCACAGATACGCAGTATTTT
j_call: TRBJ2-2; d_call: TRBD2; v_call: TRBV28; clone_size: NA; cdr3_aa: CASSTSGTGELFF; cdr3_nt: TGTGCCAGCAGTACTAGCGGCACCGGGGAGCTGTTTTTT
j_call: TRBJ2-6; d_call: NA; v_call: TRBV27; clone_size: NA; cdr3_aa: CASSSRTNPGFPGANVLTF; cdr3_nt: TGTGCCAGCAGCTCCCGGACTAATCCAGGGTTCCCTGGGGCCAACGTCCTGACTTTC
j_call: TRBJ2-3; d_call: TRBD2; v_call: TRBV9; clone_size: NA; cdr3_aa: CASSARSGTSGTDTQYF; cdr3_nt: TGTGCCAGCAGCGCCCGTTCCGGGACTAGCGGGACAGATACGCAGTATTTT
j_call: TRBJ1-4; d_call: NA; v_call: TRBV3-1/TRBV3-2; clone_size: NA; cdr3_aa: CASSQVPGEKLFF; cdr3_nt: TGTGCCAGCAGCCAAGTTCCGGGGGAAAAACTGTTTTTT
j_call: TRBJ2-3; d_call: TRBD1; v_call: TRBV7-2; clone_size: NA; cdr3_aa: CASSLYAGGAIDTQYF; cdr3_nt: TGTGCCAGCAGCTTATATGCAGGGGGCGCAATAGATACGCAGTATTTT
j_call: TRBJ1-5; d_call: TRBD1; v_call: TRBV6-5; clone_size: NA; cdr3_aa: CASSYYGQGLNQPQHF; cdr3_nt: TGTGCCAGCAGTTACTACGGACAGGGACTCAATCAGCCCCAGCATTTT
j_call: TRBJ2-4; d_call: NA; v_call: TRBV18; clone_size: NA; cdr3_aa: CASSPIGGENIQYF; cdr3_nt: TGTGCCAGCTCACCAATAGGGGGTGAAAACATTCAGTACTTC
j_call: TRBJ2-7; d_call: NA; v_call: TRBV9; clone_size: NA; cdr3_aa: CASSVEPTTGYYEQYF; cdr3_nt: TGTGCCAGCAGCGTAGAACCCACCACAGGGTACTACGAGCAGTACTTC
j_call: TRBJ1-1; d_call: NA; v_call: TRBV19; clone_size: NA; cdr3_aa: CASSIIKRQKNTEAFF; cdr3_nt: TGTGCCAGTAGTATAATCAAGCGACAGAAGAACACTGAAGCTTTCTTT
j_call: TRBJ2-1; d_call: TRBD2; v_call: TRBV29-1; clone_size: NA; cdr3_aa: CSVATSGNNEQFF; cdr3_nt: TGCAGCGTTGCGACTAGCGGGAATAATGAGCAGTTCTTC
j_call: TRBJ1-2; d_call: TRBD1; v_call: TRBV29-1; clone_size: NA; cdr3_aa: CSVGGQGGYGYTF; cdr3_nt: TGCAGCGTTGGTGGTCAGGGGGGTTATGGCTACACCTTC
j_call: TRBJ2-5; d_call: NA; v_call: TRBV24-1; clone_size: once; cdr3_aa: CATSRQVAETQYF; cdr3_nt: TGTGCCACCAGCAGACAGGTCGCAGAGACCCAGTACTTC
j_call: TRBJ2-1; d_call: NA; v_call: TRBV25-1; clone_size: NA; cdr3_aa: CASSALAGSTDNEQFF; cdr3_nt: TGTGCCAGCAGTGCCCTAGCCGGGAGTACGGACAATGAGCAGTTCTTC
j_call: TRBJ2-3; d_call: NA; v_call: TRBV2; clone_size: NA; cdr3_aa: CASSSGQTDTQYF; cdr3_nt: TGTGCCAGCAGCTCCGGACAGACAGATACGCAGTATTTT
j_call: TRBJ2-7; d_call: TRBD1; v_call: TRBV6-5; clone_size: NA; cdr3_aa: CASSPDRMEYF; cdr3_nt: TGTGCCAGCAGCCCGGACAGGATGGAGTACTTC
j_call: TRBJ2-1; d_call: NA; v_call: TRBV5-1; clone_size: NA; cdr3_aa: CASSQPGYNEQFF; cdr3_nt: TGCGCCAGCAGCCAACCGGGCTACAATGAGCAGTTCTTC
j_call: TRBJ1-4; d_call: TRBD1; v_call: TRBV28; clone_size: NA; cdr3_aa: CASSPNLRQGVNEKLFF; cdr3_nt: TGTGCCAGCAGTCCCAACCTTAGACAGGGGGTTAATGAAAAACTGTTTTTT
j_call: TRBJ1-3; d_call: TRBD1; v_call: TRBV20-1; clone_size: NA; cdr3_aa: CSGSLGGGGNTIYF; cdr3_nt: TGCAGTGGTAGTTTAGGGGGCGGGGGAAACACCATATATTTT
j_call: TRBJ2-1; d_call: TRBD2; v_call: TRBV7-3; clone_size: once; cdr3_aa: CASSFSGTSAYNEQFF; cdr3_nt: TGTGCCAGCAGCTTCTCCGGGACTAGCGCATACAATGAGCAGTTCTTC
j_call: TRBJ2-5; d_call: NA; v_call: TRBV10-3; clone_size: NA; cdr3_aa: CAISARNQETQYF; cdr3_nt: TGTGCCATCAGTGCGCGGAACCAAGAGACCCAGTACTTC
j_call: TRBJ2-3; d_call: TRBD1; v_call: TRBV20-1; clone_size: few; cdr3_aa: CSASRTGHAGTDTQYF; cdr3_nt: TGCAGTGCTAGTCGGACAGGACACGCTGGCACAGATACGCAGTATTTT
j_call: TRBJ1-5; d_call: TRBD1; v_call: TRBV28; clone_size: NA; cdr3_aa: CASSPPTGGLSQPQHF; cdr3_nt: TGTGCCAGCAGTCCACCGACAGGGGGATTGAGTCAGCCCCAGCATTTT
j_call: TRBJ2-1; d_call: TRBD2; v_call: TRBV6-4; clone_size: NA; cdr3_aa: CASSVLAGPYNEQFF; cdr3_nt: TGTGCCAGCAGTGTACTAGCGGGGCCCTACAATGAGCAGTTCTTC
j_call: TRBJ2-1; d_call: TRBD2; v_call: TRBV3-1/TRBV3-2; clone_size: once; cdr3_aa: CASSLGTSGRLMGQFF; cdr3_nt: TGTGCCAGCAGCCTCGGGACTAGCGGGAGATTAATGGGGCAGTTCTTC
j_call: TRBJ2-1; d_call: NA; v_call: TRBV5-4; clone_size: NA; cdr3_aa: CASSGREGSYNEQFF; cdr3_nt: TGTGCCAGCAGCGGGCGGGAAGGCTCCTACAATGAGCAGTTCTTC
j_call: TRBJ1-5; d_call: NA; v_call: TRBV6-6; clone_size: NA; cdr3_aa: CASSYGQGGQPQHF; cdr3_nt: TGTGCCAGCAGTTACGGCCAGGGTGGTCAGCCCCAGCATTTT